A selection of T cell receptor beta chains follows, all from one sample in a study of T cells in Graves' hyperthyroidism and ophthalmopathy. One entry per CDR3 protein results from TCRdb running MiXCR on the multiplex PCR reads. The table has approximately 400,000 distinct CDR3 sequences, around 16% seen once; the top ten hold 12% to 15%. The specimen was blood. These receptors originate from a woman under 30 with Graves' hyperthyroidism. Each CDR3 is given with its conserved first and last residue. D genes are given only for firm matches. Some rows have no size entry. The others give once, few or many, or a class for an expanded clone.

clone_size d_call j_call v_call cdr3_nt cdr3_aa
many . TRBJ2-7 TRBV12-3/TRBV12-4 TGTGCCAGCATGGAGGGCGCTCTCTACGAGCAGTACTTC CASMEGALYEQYF
many . TRBJ2-7 TRBV6-2/TRBV6-3 TGTGCCAGCAGGGAGGGCTCCTACGAGCAGTACTTC CASREGSYEQYF
many . TRBJ2-2 TRBV6-1 TGTGCCAGCAGGAAACGAGGGGCCCCGGGGGAGCTGTTTTTT CASRKRGAPGELFF
many . TRBJ1-2 TRBV3-1 TGTGCCAGCAGCCAAGGATCCAGGGCCTACTATGGCTACACCTTC CASSQGSRAYYGYTF
. TRBD1 TRBJ2-2 TRBV6-1 TGTGCCAGCAGTGGTATTACAGGGGGAGGCCCCGGGGAGCTGTTTTTT CASSGITGGGPGELFF
. TRBD1 TRBJ1-1 TRBV4-3 TGCGCCAGCAGCCAAGATGCTCAAGTGACAGGGGGCATGGGGAGCACTGAAGCTTTCTTT CASSQDAQVTGGMGSTEAFF
many TRBD2 TRBJ2-1 TRBV27 TGTGCCAGCAGCGTAGCGGGAGTCCATGAGCAGTTCTTC CASSVAGVHEQFF
few . TRBJ2-2 TRBV4-2 TGTGCCAGCAGCCAAGGTACACAGAACACCGGGGAGCTGTTTTTT CASSQGTQNTGELFF
many . TRBJ1-6 TRBV12-3/TRBV12-4 TGTGCCAGCACTTCAGGGGTACATAATTCACCCCTCCACTTT CASTSGVHNSPLHF
. TRBD1 TRBJ1-1 TRBV12-3/TRBV12-4 TGTGCCAGCAGCTACACAGGGGGCGCGGCTTTCTTT CASSYTGGAAFF
. TRBD1 TRBJ1-3 TRBV6-1 TGTGCCAGCACCCAGGGGGGGCCCATCTCTGGAAACACCATATATTTT CASTQGGPISGNTIYF
many . TRBJ1-2 TRBV11-2 TGTGCCAGCAGCTTTGGGGGGGCGTCGAGCTATGGCTACACCTTC CASSFGGASSYGYTF